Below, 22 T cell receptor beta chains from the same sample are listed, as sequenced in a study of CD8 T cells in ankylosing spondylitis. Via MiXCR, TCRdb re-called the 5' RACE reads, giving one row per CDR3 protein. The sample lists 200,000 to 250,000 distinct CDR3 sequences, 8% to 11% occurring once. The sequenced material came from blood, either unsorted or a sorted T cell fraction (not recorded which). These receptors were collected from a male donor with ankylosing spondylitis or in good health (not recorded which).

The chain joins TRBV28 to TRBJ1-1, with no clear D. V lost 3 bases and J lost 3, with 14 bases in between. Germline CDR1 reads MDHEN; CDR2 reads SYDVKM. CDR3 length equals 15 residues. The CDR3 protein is CASSFSAGKYTEAFF. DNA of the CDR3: TGTGCCAGCAGTTTTTCAGCAGGAAAATACACTGAAGCTTTCTTT.

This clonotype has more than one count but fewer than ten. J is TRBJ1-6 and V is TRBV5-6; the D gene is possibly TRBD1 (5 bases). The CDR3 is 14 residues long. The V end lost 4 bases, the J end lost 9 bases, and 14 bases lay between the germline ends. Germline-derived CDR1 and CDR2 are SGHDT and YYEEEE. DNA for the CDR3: TGTGCCAGCAGCCGTATCCAGGGAGGTTCACCCCTCCACTTT. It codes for CASSRIQGGSPLHF.

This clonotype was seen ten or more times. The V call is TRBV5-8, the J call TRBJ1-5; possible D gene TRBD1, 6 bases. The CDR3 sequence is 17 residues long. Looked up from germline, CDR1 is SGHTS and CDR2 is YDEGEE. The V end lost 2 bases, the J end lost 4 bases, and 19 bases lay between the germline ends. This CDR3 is CASSLASWADSNQPQHF. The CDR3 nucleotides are TGTGCCAGCAGCTTAGCCTCCTGGGCGGACAGTAATCAGCCCCAGCATTTT. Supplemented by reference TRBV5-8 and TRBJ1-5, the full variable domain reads EAGVTQSPTHLIKTRGQQATLRCSPISGHTSVYWYQQALGLGLQFLLWYDEGEERNRGNFPPRFSGRQFPNYSSELNVNALELEDSALYLCASSLASWADSNQPQHFGDGTRLSIL.

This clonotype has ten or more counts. The CDR3 reads CASSARTAHQETQYF. CDR3 DNA sequence: TGTGCCAGCAGCGCGCGGACAGCACATCAAGAGACCCAGTACTTC. V is TRBV9 and J is TRBJ2-5; D possibly corresponds to TRBD1 (6 bases). Trimming pared 3 bases from V and 2 bases from J, leaving 14 bases between. This CDR3 comprises 15 residues. Germline assignment: CDR1 SGDLS and CDR2 YYNGEE.

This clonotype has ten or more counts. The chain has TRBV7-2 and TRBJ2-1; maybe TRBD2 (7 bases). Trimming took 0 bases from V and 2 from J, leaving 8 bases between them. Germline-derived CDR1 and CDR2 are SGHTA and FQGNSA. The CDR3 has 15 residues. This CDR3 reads CASSLAGGPYNEQFF. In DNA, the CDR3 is TGTGCCAGCAGCTTAGCCGGGGGGCCCTACAATGAGCAGTTCTTC.

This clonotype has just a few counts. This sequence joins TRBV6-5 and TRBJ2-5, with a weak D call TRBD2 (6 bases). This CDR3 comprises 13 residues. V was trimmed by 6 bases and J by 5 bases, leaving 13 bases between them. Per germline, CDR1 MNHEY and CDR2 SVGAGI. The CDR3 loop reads CASSPRGFETQYF. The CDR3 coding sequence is TGTGCCAGCAGCCCTCGGGGGTTTGAGACCCAGTACTTC.

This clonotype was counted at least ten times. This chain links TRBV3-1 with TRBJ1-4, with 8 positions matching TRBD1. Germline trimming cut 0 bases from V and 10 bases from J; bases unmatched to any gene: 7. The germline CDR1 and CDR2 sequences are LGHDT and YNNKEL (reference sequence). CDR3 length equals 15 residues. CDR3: CASSQDIGDRGKLFF. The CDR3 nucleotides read TGTGCCAGCAGCCAAGATATCGGTGACAGGGGAAAACTGTTTTTT.

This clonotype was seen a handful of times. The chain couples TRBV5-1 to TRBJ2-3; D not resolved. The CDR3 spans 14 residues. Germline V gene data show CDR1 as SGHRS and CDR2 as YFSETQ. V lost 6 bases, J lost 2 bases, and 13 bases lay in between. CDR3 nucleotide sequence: TGCGCCAGCACTCCGAGACAACACACAGATACGCAGTATTTT. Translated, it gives CASTPRQHTDTQYF.

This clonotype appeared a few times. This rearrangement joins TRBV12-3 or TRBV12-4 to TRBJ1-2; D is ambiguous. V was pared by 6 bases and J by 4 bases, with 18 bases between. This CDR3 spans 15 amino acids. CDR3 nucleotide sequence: TGTGCCAGCAGCCCGGACCGGGCCACATTCTATGGCTACACCTTC. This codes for CASSPDRATFYGYTF.

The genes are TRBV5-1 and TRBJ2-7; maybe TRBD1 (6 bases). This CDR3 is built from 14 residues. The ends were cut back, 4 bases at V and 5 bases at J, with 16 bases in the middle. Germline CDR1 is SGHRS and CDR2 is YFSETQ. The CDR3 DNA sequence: TGCGCCAGCAGCGTACAGGGATGGCAGGACGAGCAGTACTTC. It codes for CASSVQGWQDEQYF.

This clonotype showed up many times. CDR3 amino acids: CASSGRYEGKRDQYF. CDR3 DNA sequence: TGTGCCAGCAGCGGCCGGTATGAGGGGAAGAGAGACCAGTACTTC. The chain employs TRBV5-8 and TRBJ2-5; D is perhaps TRBD1 or TRBD2 (5 bases each). Germline V CDR1 and CDR2: SGHTS, YDEGEE. V lost 4 bases, J lost 10 bases, and 23 bases lay in between. CDR3 length: 15 residues.

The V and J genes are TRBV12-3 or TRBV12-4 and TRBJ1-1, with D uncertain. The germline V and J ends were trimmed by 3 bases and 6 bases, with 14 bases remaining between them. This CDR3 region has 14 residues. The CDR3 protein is CASSFTAGDPEAFF. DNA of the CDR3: TGTGCCAGCAGTTTTACGGCGGGCGACCCTGAAGCTTTCTTT.

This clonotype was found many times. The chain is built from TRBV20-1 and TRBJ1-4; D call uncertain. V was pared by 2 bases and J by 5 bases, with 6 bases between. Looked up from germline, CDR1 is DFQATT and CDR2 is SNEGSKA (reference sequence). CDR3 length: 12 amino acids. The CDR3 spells CSARLQNEKLFF. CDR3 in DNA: TGCAGTGCTAGATTACAGAATGAAAAACTGTTTTTT.

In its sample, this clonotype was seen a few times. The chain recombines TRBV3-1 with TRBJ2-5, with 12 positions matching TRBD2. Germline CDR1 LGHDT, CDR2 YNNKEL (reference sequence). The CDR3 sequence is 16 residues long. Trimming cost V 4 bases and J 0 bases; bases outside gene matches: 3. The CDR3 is CASSPWTSGDQETQYF. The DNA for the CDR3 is TGTGCCAGCAGCCCCTGGACTAGCGGGGACCAAGAGACCCAGTACTTC.

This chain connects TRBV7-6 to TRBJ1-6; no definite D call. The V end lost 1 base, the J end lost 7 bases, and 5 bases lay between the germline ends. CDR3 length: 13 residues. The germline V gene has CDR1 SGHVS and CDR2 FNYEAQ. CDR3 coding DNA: TGTGCCAGCAGCTTAGATGCGAATTCACCCCTCCACTTT. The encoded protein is CASSLDANSPLHF.

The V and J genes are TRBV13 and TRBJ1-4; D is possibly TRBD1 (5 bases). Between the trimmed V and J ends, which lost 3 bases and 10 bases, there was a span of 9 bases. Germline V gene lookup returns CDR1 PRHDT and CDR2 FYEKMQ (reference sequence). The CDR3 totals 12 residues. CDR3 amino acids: CASSFNGGKLFF. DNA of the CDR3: TGTGCCAGCAGCTTCAATGGGGGAAAACTGTTTTTT.

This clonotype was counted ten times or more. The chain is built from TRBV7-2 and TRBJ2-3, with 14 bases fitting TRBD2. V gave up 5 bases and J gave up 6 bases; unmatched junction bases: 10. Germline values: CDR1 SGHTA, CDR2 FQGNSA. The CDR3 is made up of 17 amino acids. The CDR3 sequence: CASSPQRLAGGEDTQYF. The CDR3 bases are TGTGCCAGCAGCCCCCAGAGACTAGCGGGGGGGGAGGATACGCAGTATTTT.

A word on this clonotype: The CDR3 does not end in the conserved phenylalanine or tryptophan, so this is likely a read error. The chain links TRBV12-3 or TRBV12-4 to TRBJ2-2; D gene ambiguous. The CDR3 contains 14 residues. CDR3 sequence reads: CASSLRANTRELFS. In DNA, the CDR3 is TGTGCCAGCAGTTTAAGGGCTAACACCCGGGAGCTGTTTTCT.

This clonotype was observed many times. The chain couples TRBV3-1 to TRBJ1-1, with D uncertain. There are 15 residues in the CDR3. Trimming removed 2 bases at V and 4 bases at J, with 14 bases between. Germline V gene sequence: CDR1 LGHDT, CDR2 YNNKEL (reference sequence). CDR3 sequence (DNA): TGTGCCAGCAGCCAAAGTCTAAGGGAACTCACTGAAGCTTTCTTT. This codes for CASSQSLRELTEAFF. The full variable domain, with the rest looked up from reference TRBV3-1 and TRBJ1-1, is DTAVSQTPKYLVTQMGNDKSIKCEQNLGHDTMYWYKQDSKKFLKIMFSYNNKELIINETVPNRFSPKSPDKAHLNLHINSLELGDSAVYFCASSQSLRELTEAFFGQGTRLTVV.

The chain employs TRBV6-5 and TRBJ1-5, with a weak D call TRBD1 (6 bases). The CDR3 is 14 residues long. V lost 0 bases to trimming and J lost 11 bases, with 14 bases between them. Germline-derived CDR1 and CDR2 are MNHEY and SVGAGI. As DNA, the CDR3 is TGTGCCAGCAGTTACTCGACCACAGGGATCACCCAGCATTTT. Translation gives CASSYSTTGITQHF.

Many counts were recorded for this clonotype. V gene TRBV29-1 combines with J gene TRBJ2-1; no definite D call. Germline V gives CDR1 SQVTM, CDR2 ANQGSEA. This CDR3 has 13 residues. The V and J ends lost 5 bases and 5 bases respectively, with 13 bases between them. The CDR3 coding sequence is TGCAGCGTTCACGAGCAAAGAAACAATGAGCAGTTCTTC. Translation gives CSVHEQRNNEQFF.

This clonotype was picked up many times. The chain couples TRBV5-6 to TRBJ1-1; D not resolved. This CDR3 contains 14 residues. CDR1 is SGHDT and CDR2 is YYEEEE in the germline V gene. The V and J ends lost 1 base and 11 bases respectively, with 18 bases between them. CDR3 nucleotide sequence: TGTGCCAGCAGCTTGTATGGTCCGGAGCCTTGGGCTTTCTTT. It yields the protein CASSLYGPEPWAFF. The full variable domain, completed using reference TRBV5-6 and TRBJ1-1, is DAGVTQSPTHLIKTRGQQVTLRCSPKSGHDTVSWYQQALGQGPQFIFQYYEEEERQRGNFPDRFSGHQFPNYSSELNVNALLLGDSALYLCASSLYGPEPWAFFGQGTRLTVV.